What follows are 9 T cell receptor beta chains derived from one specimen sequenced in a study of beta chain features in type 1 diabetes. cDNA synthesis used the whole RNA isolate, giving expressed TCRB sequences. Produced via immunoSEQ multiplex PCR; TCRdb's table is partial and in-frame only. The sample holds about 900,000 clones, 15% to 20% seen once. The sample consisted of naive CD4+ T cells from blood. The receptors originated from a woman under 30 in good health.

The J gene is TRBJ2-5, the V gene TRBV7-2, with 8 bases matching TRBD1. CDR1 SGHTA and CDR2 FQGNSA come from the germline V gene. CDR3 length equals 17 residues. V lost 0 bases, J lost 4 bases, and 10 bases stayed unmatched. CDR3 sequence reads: CASSLARTGMRGETQYF. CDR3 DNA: TGTGCCAGCAGCTTAGCCCGGACAGGGATGAGGGGAGAGACCCAGTACTTC. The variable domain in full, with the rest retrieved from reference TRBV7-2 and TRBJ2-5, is GAGVSQSPSNKVTEKGKDVELRCDPISGHTALYWYRQSLGQGLEFLIYFQGNSAPDKSGLPSDRFSAERTGGSVSTLTIQRTQQEDSAVYLCASSLARTGMRGETQYFGPGTRLLVL.

The CDR3 region has the DNA TGTGCCAGCAGCCGCGACCCCTACGAGCAGTACTTC. It translates to CASSRDPYEQYF. The chain recombines TRBV28 with TRBJ2-7; D not resolved. This CDR3 region has 12 residues. With 6 bases removed from V and 2 bases from J, the gap between germline ends came to 8 bases. From germline, CDR1 is MDHEN and CDR2 SYDVKM.

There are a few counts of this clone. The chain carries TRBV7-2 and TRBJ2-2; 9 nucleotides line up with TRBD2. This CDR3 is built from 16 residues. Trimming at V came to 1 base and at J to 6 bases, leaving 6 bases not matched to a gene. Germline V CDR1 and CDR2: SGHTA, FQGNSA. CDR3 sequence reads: CASSLVGTSLAGELFF. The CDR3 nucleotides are TGTGCCAGCAGCTTAGTGGGGACTAGCCTCGCCGGGGAGCTGTTTTTT.

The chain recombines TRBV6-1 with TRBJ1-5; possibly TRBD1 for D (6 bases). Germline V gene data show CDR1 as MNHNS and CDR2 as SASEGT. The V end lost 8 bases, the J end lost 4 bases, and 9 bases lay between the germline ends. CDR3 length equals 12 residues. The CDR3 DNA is TGTGCCAGCCACAGGGAGAATCAGCCCCAGCATTTT. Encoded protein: CASHRENQPQHF.

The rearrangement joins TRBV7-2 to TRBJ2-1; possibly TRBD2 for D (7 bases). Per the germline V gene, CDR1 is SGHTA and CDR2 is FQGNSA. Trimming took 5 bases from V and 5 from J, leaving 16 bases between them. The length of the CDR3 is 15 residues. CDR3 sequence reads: CASSPGGPGNNEQFF. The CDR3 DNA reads TGTGCCAGCAGCCCGGGGGGCCCTGGAAACAATGAGCAGTTCTTC.

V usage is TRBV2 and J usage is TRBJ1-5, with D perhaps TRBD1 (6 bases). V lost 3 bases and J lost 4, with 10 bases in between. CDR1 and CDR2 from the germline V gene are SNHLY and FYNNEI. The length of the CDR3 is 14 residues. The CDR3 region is CASSERQGNQPQHF. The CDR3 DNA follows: TGTGCCAGCAGTGAGCGGCAGGGGAATCAGCCCCAGCATTTT.

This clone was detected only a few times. CDR3 region: CSVEHPGAGELFF. CDR3 in DNA: TGCAGCGTTGAACATCCTGGCGCCGGGGAGCTGTTTTTT. The chain couples TRBV29-1 to TRBJ2-2; no reliable D call. Trimming shortened V by 2 bases and J by 6 bases, and 10 bases separated the two germline ends. From germline, CDR1 is SQVTM and CDR2 ANQGSEA. This CDR3 has 13 amino acids.

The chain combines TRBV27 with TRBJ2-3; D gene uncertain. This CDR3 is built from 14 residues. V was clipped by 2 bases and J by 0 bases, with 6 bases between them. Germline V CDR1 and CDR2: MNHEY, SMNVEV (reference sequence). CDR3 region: CASSLKPSTDTQYF. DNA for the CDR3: TGTGCCAGCAGTTTAAAACCTAGCACAGATACGCAGTATTTT.

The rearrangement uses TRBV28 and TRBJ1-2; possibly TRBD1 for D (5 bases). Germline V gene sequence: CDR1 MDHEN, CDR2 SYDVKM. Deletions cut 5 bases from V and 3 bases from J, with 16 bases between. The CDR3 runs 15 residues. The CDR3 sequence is CASSLPSGVYYGYTF. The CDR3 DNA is TGTGCCAGCAGTCTCCCCTCGGGGGTGTACTATGGCTACACCTTC.